These 32 T cell receptor beta chains were all obtained from the same sample, sequenced in a study of CD8 T cells in ankylosing spondylitis. TCRdb itself ran the 5' RACE reads through MiXCR, one entry per CDR3 protein. This sample carries roughly 220,000 distinct CDR3 sequences, about 10% of them seen once, and the ten largest clones take about 20%. Sequencing was done on a sample of blood, either unsorted or a sorted T cell fraction (not recorded which). Every receptor here comes from a male donor with ankylosing spondylitis or in good health (not recorded which).

The chain is built from TRBV11-2 and TRBJ1-2; D remains unclear. The germline gives CDR1 SGHAT, CDR2 FQNNGV. This CDR3 has 14 residues. V lost 7 bases and J lost 5, with 17 bases in between. The CDR3 here is CASNPGGSGYGYTF. In nucleotides, the CDR3 is TGTGCCAGCAACCCGGGCGGCAGTGGATATGGCTACACCTTC.

As for this clonotype: A single base separates this from a much larger clone, so it may be a read error. V gene TRBV12-3 or TRBV12-4 combines with J gene TRBJ1-1; weak D call: TRBD1 (6 bases). This CDR3 has 14 amino acids. The CDR3 is CASRTHRVNTEVFF. CDR3 nucleotides: TGTGCCAGCAGGACACACAGGGTGAACACTGAAGTTTTCTTT.

The chain employs TRBV3-1 and TRBJ2-1, with TRBD2 identical over 10 bases. The CDR3 sequence is 14 residues long. Unmatched junction bases numbered 6, after V lost 6 bases and J lost 7 bases. Germline V gene sequence: CDR1 LGHDT, CDR2 YNNKEL (reference sequence). The CDR3 DNA reads as TGTGCCAGCAGAACGGCTAGCGGGGGAAATGAGCAGTTCTTC. Translated: CASRTASGGNEQFF.

This clonotype has only a few counts. This chain joins TRBV5-1 and TRBJ2-3, with a possible D match to TRBD2 (6 bases). The CDR3 covers 14 residues. V lost 9 bases and J 3 bases, leaving 17 bases between the germline ends. Germline V gene sequence: CDR1 SGHRS, CDR2 YFSETQ. CDR3 protein: CATRKAGATDTQYF. For the CDR3, the DNA is TGCGCCACCAGAAAAGCGGGCGCGACAGATACGCAGTATTTT.

Details on this clonotype: A much larger clone is a single base away; this may be a read error. The rearrangement links TRBV19 to TRBJ1-5, with D hard to call. The CDR3 extends over 12 amino acids. Germline CDR1 reads LNHDA; CDR2 reads SQIVND (reference sequence). The CDR3 sequence: CASSMTAGPEHF. DNA for the CDR3: TGTGCCAGTAGTATGACCGCCGGGCCCGAGCATTTT.

This clonotype was counted at least ten times. The genes are TRBV12-3 or TRBV12-4 and TRBJ1-6; TRBD1 aligns across 10 bases. The V gene end was trimmed by 3 bases and the J gene end by 9 bases; junction bases not matched to a gene: 5. CDR3 length equals 15 residues. The CDR3 bases are TGTGCCAGCAGTTTGTTGGACAGGGGGGGTTCACCCCTCCACTTT. Protein product: CASSLLDRGGSPLHF.

This clonotype was detected ten times or more. This chain connects TRBV18 to TRBJ1-2; 9 positions agree with TRBD1. The CDR3 sequence is 12 residues long. J lost 10 bases, V lost 2 bases, and 2 bases had no gene match. Germline assignment: CDR1 KGHSH and CDR2 LQKENI. CDR3 protein: CASSPDRGDYTF. The CDR3 DNA reads as TGTGCCAGCTCACCAGACAGGGGGGACTACACCTTC. Using reference TRBV18 and TRBJ1-2 for the parts outside the CDR3, the full variable domain is NAGVMQNPRHLVRRRGQEARLRCSPMKGHSHVYWYRQLPEEGLKFMVYLQKENIIDESGMPKERFSAEFPKEGPSILRIQQVVRGDSAAYFCASSPDRGDYTFGSGTRLTVV.

This clonotype was seen at least ten times. The rearrangement joins TRBV12-3 or TRBV12-4 to TRBJ2-7, with D hard to call. Trimming removed 3 bases from V and 6 bases from J, with 18 bases in between. The CDR3 has 15 amino acids. The CDR3 nucleotides are TGTGCCAGCAGTTTTAATTCTTTGTCGCCTCTCGAGCAGTACTTC. Translated, it gives CASSFNSLSPLEQYF.

This clonotype was picked up many times. The chain recombines TRBV20-1 with TRBJ1-2; D is uncertain. The germline gives CDR1 DFQATT, CDR2 SNEGSKA (reference sequence). Trimming removed 6 bases from V and 2 bases from J, with 13 bases in between. The length of the CDR3 is 13 residues. This CDR3 is CSANLLGNYGYTF. DNA of the CDR3: TGCAGTGCCAATCTGCTGGGGAACTATGGCTACACCTTC.

This clonotype was seen a handful of times. A read error may produce the germline difference seen at one junction end. The chain joins TRBV20-1 to TRBJ1-2; a possible D gene is TRBD1 (6 bases). The length of the CDR3 is 17 residues. Germline assignment: CDR1 DFQATT and CDR2 SNEGSKA (reference sequence). In nucleotides, the CDR3 is TGCTGTGCTAGTCAACTTCTTCGGGGGCGCAATCGGGATGGCTACACCTTC. Protein product: CCASQLLRGRNRDGYTF.

This clonotype was recorded at least ten times. The chain uses TRBV5-1 and TRBJ2-3; D is possibly TRBD1 or TRBD2 (5 bases each). The germline V gene has CDR1 SGHRS and CDR2 YFSETQ. Trimming took 2 bases from V and 0 from J, leaving 10 bases between them. This CDR3 is built from 15 residues. CDR3 DNA sequence: TGCGCCAGCAGCTTCGAGGGGTGGAGCACAGATACGCAGTATTTT. It yields the protein CASSFEGWSTDTQYF.

This clonotype was seen a handful of times. The chain has TRBV11-2 and TRBJ2-2, with D hard to call. With 3 bases removed from V and 6 bases from J, the gap between germline ends came to 8 bases. Germline V CDR1 and CDR2: SGHAT, FQNNGV. The CDR3 covers 13 residues. CDR3 nucleotide sequence: TGTGCCAGCAGCTTCGGGCACGCCGGGGAGCTGTTTTTT. This gives the protein CASSFGHAGELFF.

This clonotype was detected many times. This chain joins TRBV12-3 or TRBV12-4 and TRBJ1-2; perhaps TRBD1 as D (6 bases). Trimming stripped 6 bases from V and 7 bases from J, with 15 bases between. The CDR3 extends over 13 amino acids. This CDR3 reads CASRTQGSGGYTF. The CDR3, as DNA: TGTGCCAGCAGGACACAGGGTTCCGGTGGCTACACCTTC.

This clonotype has ten or more counts. This rearrangement joins TRBV20-1 to TRBJ1-1; the D is unclear. The CDR3 covers 15 residues. V lost 6 bases and J 0 bases, leaving 17 bases between the germline ends. Germline CDR1 and CDR2: DFQATT and SNEGSKA (reference sequence). The CDR3 region has the DNA TGCAGTGCCAAGAGAGGGAACATCATGAACACTGAAGCTTTCTTT. Its protein product is CSAKRGNIMNTEAFF.

This clonotype was counted ten times or more. CDR3 nucleotides: TGTGCCATCAGTGTGCAAGGGGGCGATACGCAGTATTTT. Translating it yields CAISVQGGDTQYF. The chain couples TRBV10-3 to TRBJ2-3; 7 positions match TRBD1. Looked up from germline, CDR1 is ENHRY and CDR2 is SYGVKD. This CDR3 comprises 13 residues. V lost 4 bases, J lost 6 bases, and 4 bases stayed unmatched.

This clonotype was seen ten or more times. The rearrangement joins TRBV28 to TRBJ2-1; no reliable D call. The CDR3 runs 12 residues. V lost 6 bases and J 5 bases, leaving 8 bases between the germline ends. CDR1 and CDR2 from the germline V gene are MDHEN and SYDVKM. The CDR3 here is CASRTTHNEQFF. The DNA for the CDR3 is TGTGCCAGCAGGACCACTCACAATGAGCAGTTCTTC. Full variable domain (remainder filled in from reference TRBV28 and TRBJ2-1): DVKVTQSSRYLVKRTGEKVFLECVQDMDHENMFWYRQDPGLGLRLIYFSYDVKMKEKGDIPEGYSVSREKKERFSLILESASTNQTSMYLCASRTTHNEQFFGPGTRLTVL.

This clonotype was counted many times. The CDR3 sequence is CSARAGLAAYNEQFF. CDR3 DNA sequence: TGCAGTGCTAGAGCAGGCTTAGCGGCCTACAATGAGCAGTTCTTC. V is TRBV20-1 and J is TRBJ2-1; maybe TRBD2 (6 bases). CDR1 is DFQATT, CDR2 SNEGSKA, per germline (reference sequence). The CDR3 is made up of 15 amino acids. V was pared by 1 base and J by 2 bases, with 12 bases between.

This clonotype was detected many times. The chain links TRBV4-2 to TRBJ2-3; weak D call: TRBD2 (6 bases). The CDR3 runs to 16 residues. CDR1 and CDR2 (germline): LGHNA, YNFKEQ. V shed 1 base and J shed 4 bases, with 15 bases lying between them. For the CDR3, the DNA is TGTGCCAGCAGCCAAGGCATGGGGACTGACTCAGATACGCAGTATTTT. It specifies CASSQGMGTDSDTQYF.

The chain has TRBV5-6 and TRBJ2-1; perhaps TRBD2 as D (6 bases). The CDR3 covers 18 residues. Trimming left V 0 bases short and J 0 bases short, with 16 bases between. Germline V CDR1 and CDR2: SGHDT, YYEEEE. The CDR3 is CASSLGIMAGSSYNEQFF. The CDR3 DNA follows: TGTGCCAGCAGCTTGGGGATTATGGCGGGAAGCTCCTACAATGAGCAGTTCTTC.

The sample holds a few counts of this clonotype. The chain combines TRBV7-9 with TRBJ2-1; 9 bases match TRBD2. V was clipped by 5 bases and J by 12 bases; unmatched bases: 11. Germline V CDR1 and CDR2: SEHNR, FQNEAQ (reference sequence). CDR3 size: 14 residues. CDR3 sequence (DNA): TGTGCCAGCAGCCCTACTGCGGGGGGGCCAGGGCAGTTCTTC. It translates to CASSPTAGGPGQFF.

This chain links TRBV5-5 with TRBJ1-1; 7 nucleotides line up with TRBD1. CDR3 size: 15 residues. Per the germline V gene, CDR1 is SGHKS and CDR2 is YYEKEE (reference sequence). V was clipped by 4 bases and J by 5 bases; unmatched bases: 11. The CDR3 is CASSRHDREGTEAFF. CDR3 bases: TGTGCCAGCAGCCGCCATGACAGGGAAGGGACTGAAGCTTTCTTT.

In its sample, this clonotype was seen a few times. V and J are TRBV12-3 or TRBV12-4 and TRBJ2-2; the D gene is possibly TRBD2 (7 bases). V shed 3 bases and J shed 5 bases, with 10 bases lying between them. The CDR3 contains 14 residues. This chain's CDR3 is CASSFEGGTGELFF. The CDR3 DNA follows: TGTGCCAGCAGTTTTGAGGGGGGGACCGGGGAGCTGTTTTTT.

This clonotype has ten or more counts. The J gene is TRBJ2-3, the V gene TRBV5-1; D perhaps matches TRBD1 (5 bases). This CDR3 has 15 amino acids. Trimming shortened V by 0 bases and J by 2 bases, and 10 bases separated the two germline ends. Germline CDR1 and CDR2: SGHRS and YFSETQ. The CDR3 nucleotides read TGCGCCAGCAGCTTGGAGGTCAGGGCCACAGATACGCAGTATTTT. It yields the protein CASSLEVRATDTQYF.

In its sample, this clonotype was seen many times. The gene calls are TRBV29-1 and TRBJ1-3; a possible D gene is TRBD1 (6 bases). Trimming removed 0 bases from V and 1 base from J, with 13 bases in between. CDR3 length: 16 residues. In germline, CDR1 is SQVTM, CDR2 ANQGSEA. CDR3 protein: CSVEDRGGFSGNTIYF. In DNA, the CDR3 is TGCAGCGTTGAAGATCGAGGGGGGTTTTCTGGAAACACCATATATTTT.

This clonotype showed up many times. V and J are TRBV10-3 and TRBJ1-2; D uncertain. CDR1 is ENHRY, CDR2 SYGVKD, per germline. Trimming pared 11 bases from V and 0 bases from J, leaving 16 bases between. The CDR3 is 14 residues long. In DNA, the CDR3 is TGTGCCTCCTCTCCCGGCGGAACTAACTATGGCTACACCTTC. Protein sequence: CASSPGGTNYGYTF.

Points on this clonotype: Given a much more abundant clone one base away, this may be a read error. The CDR3 spells CASSRLVGSGSNQPQHF. In DNA, the CDR3 is TGTGCCAGCAGTCGCCTCGTAGGGAGCGGGAGCAATCAGCCCCAGCATTTT. The chain links TRBV12-3 or TRBV12-4 to TRBJ1-5; D not certain. Trimming took off 5 bases at V and 1 base at J, with 18 bases between the two ends. This CDR3 region has 17 residues.

Concerning this clonotype: A read error may explain this, as a much larger clone is one base away. The chain employs TRBV2 and TRBJ2-3; TRBD1 matches at 7 bases. Germline loops: CDR1 SNHLY, CDR2 FYNNEI. There are 14 residues in the CDR3. With 3 bases clipped from V and 4 bases from J, the junction kept 4 bases outside the gene matches. DNA for the CDR3: TGTGCCAGCAGTGACGGACAGGCGCCAGATACGCAGTATTTT. Protein product: CASSDGQAPDTQYF.

At least ten counts were recorded for this clonotype. The chain is built from TRBV5-6 and TRBJ2-7, with D unclear. Trimming stripped 4 bases from V and 2 bases from J, with 7 bases between. Germline CDR1 is SGHDT and CDR2 is YYEEEE. The CDR3 extends over 12 amino acids. The CDR3 region has the DNA TGTGCCAGCAGCAGACACCCCTACGAGCAGTACTTC. Translated, it gives CASSRHPYEQYF.

In this sample, this clonotype turned up a few times. V and J are TRBV28 and TRBJ2-7; possibly TRBD1 or TRBD2 for D (5 bases each). From germline, CDR1 is MDHEN and CDR2 SYDVKM. V lost 5 bases to trimming and J lost 0 bases, with 17 bases between them. This CDR3 comprises 16 residues. This CDR3 reads CASSRAGTLSSYEQYF. CDR3 DNA: TGTGCCAGCAGTAGGGCCGGGACGTTAAGCTCCTACGAGCAGTACTTC.

This clonotype was detected only a few times. V is TRBV10-3 and J is TRBJ2-1; 8 bases fit TRBD1. V was pared by 4 bases and J by 2 bases, with 4 bases of the junction left unmatched. CDR3 length equals 15 residues. CDR1 and CDR2 (germline): ENHRY, SYGVKD. This CDR3 is CAISADRATYNEQFF. The CDR3 coding sequence is TGTGCCATCAGTGCGGACAGGGCGACCTACAATGAGCAGTTCTTC.

The chain uses TRBV3-1 and TRBJ2-5; TRBD2 agrees at 10 bases. The CDR3 is 16 amino acids. V lost 0 bases and J lost 6; bases outside the gene matches: 7. In germline, CDR1 is LGHDT, CDR2 YNNKEL (reference sequence). The CDR3 protein is CASSQDLASGGKTQYF. The CDR3 DNA sequence: TGTGCCAGCAGCCAAGATCTGGCTAGCGGGGGAAAGACCCAGTACTTC.

The rearrangement joins TRBV6-1 to TRBJ1-1; no reliable D call. CDR1 is MNHNS, CDR2 SASEGT, per germline. The CDR3 loop spans 14 amino acids. The V end lost 4 bases, the J end lost 1 base, and 10 bases lay between the germline ends. Written as DNA, the CDR3 is TGTGCCAGCAGTGGGGCTAACAGGAACACTGAAGCTTTCTTT. Translation gives CASSGANRNTEAFF.